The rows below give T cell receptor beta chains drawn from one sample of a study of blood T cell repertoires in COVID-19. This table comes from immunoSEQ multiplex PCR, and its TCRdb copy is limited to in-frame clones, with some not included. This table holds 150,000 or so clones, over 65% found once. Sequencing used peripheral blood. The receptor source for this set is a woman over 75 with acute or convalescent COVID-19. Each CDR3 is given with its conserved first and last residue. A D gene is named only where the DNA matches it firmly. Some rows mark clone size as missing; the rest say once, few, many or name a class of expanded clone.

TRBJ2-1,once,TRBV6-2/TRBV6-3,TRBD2,TGTGCCAGCAGTCCGGGAGGGCCGGTGAATGAGCAGTTCTTC,CASSPGGPVNEQFF
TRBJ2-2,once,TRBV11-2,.,TGTGCCAGCAGCTTTATGAAAGTTGGCCACGCGAACACCGGGGAGCTGTTTTTT,CASSFMKVGHANTGELFF
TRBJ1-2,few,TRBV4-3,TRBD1,TGCGCCAGCAGCCAAGAAGCGGGACAGGGCTCCTATGGCTACACCTTC,CASSQEAGQGSYGYTF
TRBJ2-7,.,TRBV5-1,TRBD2,TGCGCCAGCAGCCCGTCGGGACTAGCGGGAGCCTCCTACGAGCAGTACTTC,CASSPSGLAGASYEQYF
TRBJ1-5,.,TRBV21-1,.,TGTGCCACCAAACGGGACAGGGGATCAAAGGGCAATCAGCCCCAGCATTTT,CATKRDRGSKGNQPQHF
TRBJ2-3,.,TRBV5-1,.,TGCGCCAGCAGCTCAGGGGTTCCCACAGATACGCAGTATTTT,CASSSGVPTDTQYF
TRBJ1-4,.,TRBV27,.,TGTGCCAGCAGTTTAGATTTCGGGAATGAAAAACTGTTTTTT,CASSLDFGNEKLFF
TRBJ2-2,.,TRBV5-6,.,TGTGCCAGCAGCTATTGGCGGGGATTCGGGGAGCTGTTTTTT,CASSYWRGFGELFF
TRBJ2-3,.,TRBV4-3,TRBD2,TGCGCCAGCAGCCAAGATAGCGGGAGAGGGGTAGATACGCAGTATTTT,CASSQDSGRGVDTQYF
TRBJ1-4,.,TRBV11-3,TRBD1,TGTGCCAGCAGCTTACCCCGGGACAGGGGGCTTGAAAAACTGTTTTTT,CASSLPRDRGLEKLFF
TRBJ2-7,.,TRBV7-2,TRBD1,TGTGCCAGCAGCAAATCCGGGACAGTTGCCTACGAGCAGTACTTC,CASSKSGTVAYEQYF
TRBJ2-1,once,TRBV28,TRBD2,TGTGCCAGCAAACCGGGACTAGCGGGAGGGGGCCCCTACAATGAGCAGTTCTTC,CASKPGLAGGGPYNEQFF
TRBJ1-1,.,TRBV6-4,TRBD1,TGTGCCAGCAGTACCCAAGCAGGGGGAAACACTGAAGCTTTCTTT,CASSTQAGGNTEAFF
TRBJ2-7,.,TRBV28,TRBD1,TGTGCCAGCACCAACCCGTACAGGGGGCGAAACGAGCAGTACTTC,CASTNPYRGRNEQYF
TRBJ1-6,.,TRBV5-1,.,TGCGCCAGCAGGTCTGGGGCAGAGGGAGGGTCAAATTCACCCCTCCACTTT,CASRSGAEGGSNSPLHF
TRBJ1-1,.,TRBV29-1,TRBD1,TGCAGCGTTGAGTGGGACAGGGGGAACACTGAAGCTTTCTTT,CSVEWDRGNTEAFF
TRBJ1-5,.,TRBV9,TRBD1,TGTGCCAGCAGCAGGGGTGGGACAGGGGGCGATCAGCCCCAGCATTTT,CASSRGGTGGDQPQHF
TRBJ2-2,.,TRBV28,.,TGTGCCAGCGTCCCCTCGGGGATCGGGGAGCTGTTTTTT,CASVPSGIGELFF
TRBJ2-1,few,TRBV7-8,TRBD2,TGTGCCAGCAGCCCATGGACTAGCGGGTACAATGAGCAGTTCTTC,CASSPWTSGYNEQFF
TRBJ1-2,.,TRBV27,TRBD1,TGTGCCAGCAGTTTAAGACAGGGGAGTGGAGGAGGCTACACCTTC,CASSLRQGSGGGYTF
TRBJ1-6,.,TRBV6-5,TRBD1,TGTGCCAGCCGGGGGACAGATCCTTCACCCCTCCACTTT,CASRGTDPSPLHF
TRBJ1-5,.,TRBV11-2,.,TGTGCCAGCAGCCCGGGGACATCTAGCAATCAGCCCCAGCATTTT,CASSPGTSSNQPQHF
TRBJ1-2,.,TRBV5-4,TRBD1,TGTGCCAGCTCCCCCGGGTTGGCAGGGGGGGGCTACACCTTC,CASSPGLAGGGYTF
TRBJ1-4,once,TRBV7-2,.,TGTGCCAGCAGCTCCTGGATTCAGGATGAAAAACTGTTTTTT,CASSSWIQDEKLFF
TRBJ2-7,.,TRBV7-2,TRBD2,TGTGCCAGCAGGCGCAGCGGGACCTACGAGCAGTACTTC,CASRRSGTYEQYF
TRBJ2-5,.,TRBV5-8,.,TGTGCCAGCAGCTACCGGAGGGGCAGTCAAGAGACCCAGTACTTC,CASSYRRGSQETQYF
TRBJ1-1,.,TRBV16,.,TGTGCCAGCGGCCAACTGAGAGGAGGGGCCGGCGAAGCTTTCTTT,CASGQLRGGAGEAFF
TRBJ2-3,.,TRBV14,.,TGTGCCAGCAGCCAGGGCCTGCTGGGCACAGATACGCAGTATTTT,CASSQGLLGTDTQYF
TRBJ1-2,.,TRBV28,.,TGTGCCAGCAGTTTATCCCAGGGGACCTATGGCTACACCTTC,CASSLSQGTYGYTF
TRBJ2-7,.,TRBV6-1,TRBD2,TGTGCCAGCAGTGAGGACTGGACTAGCGGGTTGAACTACGAGCAGTACTTC,CASSEDWTSGLNYEQYF
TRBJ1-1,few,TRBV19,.,TGTGCCAGTAGTATCGGCGGGAGGAACACTGAAGCTTTCTTT,CASSIGGRNTEAFF
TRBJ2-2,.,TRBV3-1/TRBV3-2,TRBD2,TGTGCCAGCAGCAGAAGCCTAGCGGGGAACACCGGGGAGCTGTTTTTT,CASSRSLAGNTGELFF
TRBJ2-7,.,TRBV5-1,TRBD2,TGCGCCAGCAGCTTAGGACATAGCGGGAGTTACGAGCAGTACTTC,CASSLGHSGSYEQYF
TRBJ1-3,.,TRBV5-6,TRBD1,TGTGCCAGCAGCTTTACCGTGACAGGGAACTCTGGAAACACCATATATTTT,CASSFTVTGNSGNTIYF
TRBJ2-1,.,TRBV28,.,TGTGCCAGCAGTCGCCAGGGAAATGAGCAGTTCTTC,CASSRQGNEQFF
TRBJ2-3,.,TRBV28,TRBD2,TGTGCCAGCAGACCCCTAGCGGGCCTCACAGATACGCAGTATTTT,CASRPLAGLTDTQYF
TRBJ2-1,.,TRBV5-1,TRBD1,TGCGCCAGCAGCCGAGGGGGACAGGGTGGGAATGAGCAGTTCTTC,CASSRGGQGGNEQFF
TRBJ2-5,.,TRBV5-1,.,TGCGCCAGCAGCTTATCAATGACGGCGGCTCAGGAGACCCAGTACTTC,CASSLSMTAAQETQYF
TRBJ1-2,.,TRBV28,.,TGTGCCAGCAGCCCGACAGGCCTCTATGGCTACACCTTC,CASSPTGLYGYTF
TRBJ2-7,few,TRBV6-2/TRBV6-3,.,TGTGCCAGCAGTTACCCAGGGTGGTCCTACGAGCAGTACTTC,CASSYPGWSYEQYF
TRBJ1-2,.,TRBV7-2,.,TGTGCCAGCAGCTTAGGACCGGGTATGGGCTATGGCTACACCTTC,CASSLGPGMGYGYTF
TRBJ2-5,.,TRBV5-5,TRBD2,TGTGCCAGCAGCTTTGATCCTAGCGGGAGAGGAGAGACCCAGTACTTC,CASSFDPSGRGETQYF
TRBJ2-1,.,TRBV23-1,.,TGCGCCAGCAGTAAACTCGGCGGGGAGTATTCGATTCCCAATGAGCAGTTCTTC,CASSKLGGEYSIPNEQFF
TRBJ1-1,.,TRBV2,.,TGTGCCACAAGTGGGGACACGGGCACTGAAGCTTTCTTT,CATSGDTGTEAFF
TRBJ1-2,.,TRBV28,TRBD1,TGTGCCAGCAGTTTGACAGGGGCTAACTATGGCTACACCTTC,CASSLTGANYGYTF
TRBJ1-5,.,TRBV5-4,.,TGTGCCAGCAGCTTCGGGGGTAACTCGAACTTCAATCAGCCCCAGCATTTT,CASSFGGNSNFNQPQHF
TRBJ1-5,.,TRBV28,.,TGTGCCAGCAGTTTAAGAGGGAGGGTCGGCAATCAGCCCCAGCATTTT,CASSLRGRVGNQPQHF
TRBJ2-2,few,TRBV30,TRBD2,TGTGCCTGGCAAAAACTAGCGGGGCACACCGGGGAGCTGTTTTTT,CAWQKLAGHTGELFF
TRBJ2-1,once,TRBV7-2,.,TGTGCCAGCAGCCTTCCCCTTTTGGAGCAGTTCTTC,CASSLPLLEQFF
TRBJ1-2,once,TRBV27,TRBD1,TGTGCCAGCCGGCAGGGACAGGGGTACGGGGGCTACACCTTC,CASRQGQGYGGYTF
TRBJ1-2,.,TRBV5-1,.,TGCGCCAGCAGCTTGGACACCGACTATGGCTACACCTTC,CASSLDTDYGYTF
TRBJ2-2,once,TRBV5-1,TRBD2,TGCGCCAGCAGCCCGGGACTAGCGGGAGGGATCGGGGAGCTGTTTTTT,CASSPGLAGGIGELFF
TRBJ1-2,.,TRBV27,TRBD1,TGTGCCAGCAGGACAAATTCCGGGACAGAAACTAACTATGGCTACACCTTC,CASRTNSGTETNYGYTF
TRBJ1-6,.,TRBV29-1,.,TGCAGCGTTCGGGGGAGCCGTGGACCCCTCCACTTT,CSVRGSRGPLHF
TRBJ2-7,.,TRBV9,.,TGTGCCAGCAGTAGACAGGACCACGAGCAGTACTTC,CASSRQDHEQYF
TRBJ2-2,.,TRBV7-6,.,TGTGCCAGCAGCTTAAGTACTTACAGTTTCCCCGGGGAGCTGTTTTTT,CASSLSTYSFPGELFF
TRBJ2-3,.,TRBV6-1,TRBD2,TGTGCCAGCAGTGCCCCGACTAGCGGGAGCACAGATACGCAGTATTTT,CASSAPTSGSTDTQYF
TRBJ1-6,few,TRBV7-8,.,TGTGCCAGCAGCTTAGAGGGGGAATTCAGTTCACCCCTCCACTTT,CASSLEGEFSSPLHF